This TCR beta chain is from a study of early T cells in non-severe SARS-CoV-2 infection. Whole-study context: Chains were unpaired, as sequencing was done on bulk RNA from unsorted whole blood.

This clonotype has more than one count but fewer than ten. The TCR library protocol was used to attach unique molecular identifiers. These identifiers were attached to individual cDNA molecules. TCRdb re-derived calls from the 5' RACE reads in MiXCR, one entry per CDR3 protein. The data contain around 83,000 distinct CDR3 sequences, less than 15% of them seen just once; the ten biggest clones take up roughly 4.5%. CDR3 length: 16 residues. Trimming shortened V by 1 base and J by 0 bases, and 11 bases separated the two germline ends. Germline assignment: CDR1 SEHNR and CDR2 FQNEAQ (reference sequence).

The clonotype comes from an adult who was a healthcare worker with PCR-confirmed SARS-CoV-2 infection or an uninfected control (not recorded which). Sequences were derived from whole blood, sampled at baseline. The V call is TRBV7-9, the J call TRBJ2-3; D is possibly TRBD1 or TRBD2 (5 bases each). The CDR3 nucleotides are TGTGCCAGCAGCTTAGGGGACCTCATAAGCACAGATACGCAGTATTTT. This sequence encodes CASSLGDLISTDTQYF.